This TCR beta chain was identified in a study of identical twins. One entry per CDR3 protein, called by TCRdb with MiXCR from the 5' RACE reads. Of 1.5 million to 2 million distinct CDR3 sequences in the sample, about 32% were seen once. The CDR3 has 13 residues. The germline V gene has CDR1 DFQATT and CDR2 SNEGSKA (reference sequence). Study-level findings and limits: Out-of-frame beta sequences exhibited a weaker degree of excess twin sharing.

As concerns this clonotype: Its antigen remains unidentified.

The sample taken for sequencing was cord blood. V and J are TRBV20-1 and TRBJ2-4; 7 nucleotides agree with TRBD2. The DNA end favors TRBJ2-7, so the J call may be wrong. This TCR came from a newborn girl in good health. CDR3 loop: CSARAPGGHEQYF. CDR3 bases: TGCAGTGCTAGGGCGCCGGGAGGCCACGAGCAGTACTTC.